This is a list of T cell receptor beta chains from one sample in a study of blood T cell repertoires in COVID-19. Only in-frame clones appear in the TCRdb table, and some are missing; sequencing was by immunoSEQ multiplex PCR. The data contain around 72,000 clones, around 81% of them seen just once; the ten biggest clones take up roughly 4.8%. The specimen sequenced was peripheral blood. All receptors come from a woman aged 55-70 years with acute or convalescent COVID-19. CDR3s include the opening cysteine and the closing phenylalanine or tryptophan. A D gene is named only where the DNA matches it firmly. The listing skips clone size in some rows; elsewhere it reads once, few, many or a size class.

V	size	D	J	CDR3	DNA
TRBV2	.	.	TRBJ2-6	CASRDTTSGANVLTF	TGTGCCAGCAGGGACACCACCTCTGGGGCCAACGTCCTGACTTTC
TRBV5-1	.	.	TRBJ2-2	CASSFVQSTGELFF	TGCGCCAGCAGCTTCGTCCAGTCCACCGGGGAGCTGTTTTTT
TRBV9	.	TRBD1	TRBJ2-5	CASRPTGTGVETQYF	TGTGCCAGCAGACCTACCGGGACAGGGGTAGAGACCCAGTACTTC
TRBV5-4	.	.	TRBJ1-3	CASSTRTALSSGNTIYF	TGTGCCAGCAGCACGAGGACAGCCCTTAGCTCTGGAAACACCATATATTTT
TRBV5-1	.	.	TRBJ1-4	CASSLRGSNEKLFF	TGCGCCAGCAGCTTGCGGGGTTCCAATGAAAAACTGTTTTTT
TRBV2	.	.	TRBJ1-1	CASSRRTETTEAFF	TGTGCCAGCAGCCGCCGGACAGAAACAACTGAAGCTTTCTTT
TRBV5-1	.	TRBD2	TRBJ2-5	CASSFGRLAGGSQETQYF	TGCGCCAGCAGCTTTGGTCGGCTAGCGGGGGGGAGCCAAGAGACCCAGTACTTC
TRBV9	.	.	TRBJ1-6	CASSVVLPNCSPLHF	TGTGCCAGCAGCGTAGTACTCCCGAATTGTTCACCCCTCCACTTT
TRBV5-5	.	.	TRBJ2-7	CASSSTGSYEQYF	TGTGCCAGCAGTTCGACAGGCTCCTACGAGCAGTACTTC
TRBV7-2	.	.	TRBJ2-2	CASSLAGGGTGELFF	TGTGCCAGCAGCTTAGCTGGGGGCGGTACCGGGGAGCTGTTTTTT
TRBV19	.	.	TRBJ2-6	CASSPPDSGANVLTF	TGTGCCAGTAGTCCCCCGGACAGTGGGGCCAACGTCCTGACTTTC
TRBV7-2	.	TRBD1	TRBJ2-7	CASSLAGQSYEQYF	TGTGCCAGCAGCTTAGCGGGACAGAGCTACGAGCAGTACTTC
TRBV14	.	.	TRBJ1-3	CASSQGRTGGNTIYF	TGTGCCAGCAGCCAAGGCAGAACCGGGGGAAACACCATATATTTT
TRBV5-6	.	.	TRBJ1-1	CASSLTPGHVFF	TGTGCCAGCAGCTTGACCCCAGGACACGTTTTCTTT
TRBV19	.	.	TRBJ2-1	CASSVGGGRSYNEQFF	TGTGCCAGCTCCGTTGGCGGGGGCCGCTCCTACAATGAGCAGTTCTTC
TRBV5-5	.	.	TRBJ1-5	CASSLAGGQPQHF	TGTGCCAGCAGCTTGGCAGGAGGACAGCCCCAGCATTTT
TRBV21-1	.	.	TRBJ1-2	CASSLLSNYGYTF	TGTGCCAGCAGCCTGTTGTCTAACTATGGCTACACCTTC
TRBV2	.	TRBD1	TRBJ1-2	CASSPTGPIGYTF	TGTGCCAGCAGTCCGACAGGGCCAATAGGCTACACCTTC
TRBV7-9	few	.	TRBJ2-5	CASSLGPSAETQYF	TGTGCCAGCAGCTTGGGACCTAGCGCAGAGACCCAGTACTTC
TRBV18	.	.	TRBJ2-1	CASSVGAAYNEQFF	TGTGCCAGCTCCGTGGGGGCCGCCTACAATGAGCAGTTCTTC
TRBV19	.	.	TRBJ2-7	CASSIFGGPYEQYF	TGTGCCAGTAGTATTTTCGGGGGGCCGTACGAGCAGTACTTC
TRBV5-1	.	TRBD1	TRBJ1-1	CASSSTGVPEAFF	TGCGCCAGCAGCTCGACAGGGGTCCCTGAAGCTTTCTTT
TRBV19	.	TRBD2	TRBJ2-5	CASSIGGTSGETQYF	TGTGCCAGTAGTATAGGTGGGACTAGTGGAGAGACCCAGTACTTC
TRBV5-5	few	TRBD1	TRBJ1-5	CASSSGMGQGSISNQPQHF	TGTGCCAGCAGCTCTGGGATGGGACAGGGTTCGATTAGCAATCAGCCCCAGCATTTT
TRBV7-9	.	.	TRBJ2-1	CASSRTLEQFF	TGTGCCAGCAGCCGGACTCTTGAGCAGTTCTTC
TRBV9	once	.	TRBJ2-5	CASSVGSGGETQYF	TGTGCCAGCAGCGTAGGATCCGGTGGAGAGACCCAGTACTTC
TRBV13	.	TRBD2	TRBJ2-1	CASSLQRGVWYNEQFF	TGTGCCAGCAGCTTACAGCGGGGGGTTTGGTACAATGAGCAGTTCTTC
TRBV25-1	.	.	TRBJ2-1	CASSDYSYNEQFF	TGTGCCAGCAGTGACTACTCCTACAATGAGCAGTTCTTC
TRBV5-4	once	.	TRBJ1-2	CASSSGTALYGYTF	TGTGCCAGCAGCTCCGGGACTGCCCTCTATGGCTACACCTTC
TRBV5-6	.	TRBD1	TRBJ1-2	CASSLTGGSNYGYTF	TGTGCCAGCAGCTTAACAGGGGGCTCGAACTATGGCTACACCTTC
TRBV7-8	once	.	TRBJ2-3	CASSLASSSTRADTQYF	TGTGCCAGCAGCTTAGCATCCTCCTCGACTAGGGCAGATACGCAGTATTTT
TRBV6-5	.	.	TRBJ1-4	CASSWGRMGEKLFF	TGTGCCAGCAGTTGGGGCCGGATGGGAGAAAAACTGTTTTTT
TRBV5-1	.	.	TRBJ2-1	CASSYPGQGGNEQFF	TGCGCCAGCAGCTACCCGGGACAAGGGGGCAATGAGCAGTTCTTC
TRBV6-4	once	TRBD1	TRBJ1-3	CASSDSGPTGERNTIYF	TGTGCCAGCAGTGACTCGGGTCCGACAGGGGAAAGAAACACCATATATTTT
TRBV30	.	.	TRBJ2-7	CAWSPAGPYEQYF	TGTGCCTGGAGTCCCGCGGGCCCATACGAGCAGTACTTC
TRBV10-3	.	.	TRBJ2-3	CAITLEAGRTDTQYF	TGTGCCATTACCCTGGAGGCGGGGAGGACAGATACGCAGTATTTT
TRBV11-2	.	.	TRBJ1-3	CASSISGMPGNTIYF	TGTGCCAGCAGCATCAGTGGTATGCCCGGAAACACCATATATTTT
TRBV5-1	.	.	TRBJ2-5	CASSLEAGVFWETQYF	TGCGCCAGCAGCTTGGAGGCAGGGGTTTTCTGGGAGACCCAGTACTTC
TRBV7-9	few	.	TRBJ2-1	CASSHSQVYNEQFF	TGTGCCAGCAGCCACAGCCAGGTTTACAATGAGCAGTTCTTC